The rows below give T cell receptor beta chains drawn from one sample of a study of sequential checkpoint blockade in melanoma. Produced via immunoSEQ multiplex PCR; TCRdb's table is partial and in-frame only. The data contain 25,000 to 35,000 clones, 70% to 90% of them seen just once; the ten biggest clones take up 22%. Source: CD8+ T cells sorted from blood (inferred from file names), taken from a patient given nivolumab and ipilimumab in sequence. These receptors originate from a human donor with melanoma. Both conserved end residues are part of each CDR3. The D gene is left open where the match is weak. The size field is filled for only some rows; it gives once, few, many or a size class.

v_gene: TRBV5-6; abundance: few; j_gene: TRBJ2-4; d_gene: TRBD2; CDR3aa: CASSLVRLAGVGAKNIQYF; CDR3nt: TGTGCCAGCAGCTTGGTCCGACTAGCGGGAGTAGGAGCCAAAAACATTCAGTACTTC
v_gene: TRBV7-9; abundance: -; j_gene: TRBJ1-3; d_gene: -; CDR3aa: CASSPQGANTIYF; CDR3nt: TGTGCCAGCAGCCCCCAGGGTGCGAACACCATATATTTT
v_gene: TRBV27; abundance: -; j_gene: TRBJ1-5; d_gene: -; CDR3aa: CASSLLGEGHQPQHF; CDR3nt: TGTGCCAGCAGTTTGCTAGGGGAGGGCCATCAGCCCCAGCATTTT
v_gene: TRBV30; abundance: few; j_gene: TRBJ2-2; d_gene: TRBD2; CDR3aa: CAWSVDAGGGELFF; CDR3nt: TGTGCCTGGAGTGTAGATGCGGGGGGCGGGGAGCTGTTTTTT
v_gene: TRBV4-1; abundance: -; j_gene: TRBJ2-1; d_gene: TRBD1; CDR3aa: CASSANLRTGGYEQFF; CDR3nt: TGCGCCAGCAGCGCCAATCTCAGGACAGGGGGCTATGAGCAGTTCTTC
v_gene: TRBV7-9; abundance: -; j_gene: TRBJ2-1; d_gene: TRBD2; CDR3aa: CASSFPSGNNEQFF; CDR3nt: TGTGCCAGCAGCTTCCCTAGCGGAAACAATGAGCAGTTCTTC
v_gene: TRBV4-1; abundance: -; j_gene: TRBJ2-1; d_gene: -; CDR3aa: CASSLDLGQFFNEQFF; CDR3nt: TGCGCCAGCAGCCTTGACCTCGGACAGTTCTTCAATGAGCAGTTCTTC
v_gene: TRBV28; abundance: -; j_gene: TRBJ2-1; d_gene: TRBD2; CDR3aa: CASREQRGAIREQFF; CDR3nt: TGTGCCAGCAGGGAACAGCGGGGGGCGATTCGTGAGCAGTTCTTC
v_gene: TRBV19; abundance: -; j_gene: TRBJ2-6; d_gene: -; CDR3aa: CASSRPASSGANVLTF; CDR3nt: TGTGCCAGTAGTAGGCCCGCTAGCTCTGGGGCCAACGTCCTGACTTTC
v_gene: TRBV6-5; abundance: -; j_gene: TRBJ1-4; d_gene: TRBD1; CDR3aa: CASSTGGPNEKLFF; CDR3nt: TGTGCCAGCAGCACAGGGGGACCAAATGAAAAACTGTTTTTT
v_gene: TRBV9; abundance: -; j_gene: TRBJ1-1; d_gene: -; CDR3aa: CASTQGLMNTEAFF; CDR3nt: TGTGCCAGCACGCAGGGGTTGATGAACACTGAAGCTTTCTTT
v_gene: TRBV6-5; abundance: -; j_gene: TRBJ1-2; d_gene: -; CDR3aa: CASSPGDHYTF; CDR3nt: TGTGCCAGCAGTCCAGGGGACCACTACACCTTC
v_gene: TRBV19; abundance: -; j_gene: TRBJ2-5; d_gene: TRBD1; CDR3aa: CASSTDREETQYF; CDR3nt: TGTGCCAGTAGTACGGACAGGGAGGAGACCCAGTACTTC
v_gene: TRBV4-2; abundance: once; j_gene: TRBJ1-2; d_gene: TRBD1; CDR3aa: CASSQGRGQGVDGYTF; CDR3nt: TGTGCCAGCAGCCAAGGAAGGGGACAGGGGGTGGATGGCTACACCTTC
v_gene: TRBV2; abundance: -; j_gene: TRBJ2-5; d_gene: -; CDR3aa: CASNRALEGETQYF; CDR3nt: TGTGCCAGCAACCGGGCCCTAGAGGGAGAGACCCAGTACTTC
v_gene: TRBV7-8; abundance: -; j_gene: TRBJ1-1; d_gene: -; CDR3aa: CASSQRVEAFF; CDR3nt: TGTGCCAGCAGCCAGAGGGTCGAAGCTTTCTTT
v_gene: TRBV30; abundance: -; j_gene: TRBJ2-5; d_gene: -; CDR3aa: CAWSVLRVGETQYF; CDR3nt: TGTGCCTGGAGTGTACTGAGGGTCGGGGAGACCCAGTACTTC
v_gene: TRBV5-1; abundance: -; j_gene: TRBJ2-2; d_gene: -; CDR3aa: CASSLYAGQINTGELFF; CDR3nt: TGCGCCAGCAGCTTGTATGCAGGACAGATCAACACCGGGGAGCTGTTTTTT
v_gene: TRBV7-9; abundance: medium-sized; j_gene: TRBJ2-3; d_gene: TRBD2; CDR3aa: CASSLAAGETDTQYF; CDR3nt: TGTGCCAGCAGCCTAGCAGCGGGGGAGACAGATACGCAGTATTTT
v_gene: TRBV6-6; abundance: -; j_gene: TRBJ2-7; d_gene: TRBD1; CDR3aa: CASSYSSGQGSYEQYF; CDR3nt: TGTGCCAGCAGTTACTCGAGTGGACAGGGATCCTACGAGCAGTACTTC
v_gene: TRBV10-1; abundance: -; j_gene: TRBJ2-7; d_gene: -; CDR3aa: CASSEFRDYEQYF; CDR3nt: TGCGCCAGCAGTGAGTTCCGAGATTACGAGCAGTACTTC
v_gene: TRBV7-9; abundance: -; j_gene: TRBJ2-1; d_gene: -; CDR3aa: CASSLIAVNHGEQFF; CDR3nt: TGTGCCAGCAGCTTAATAGCGGTCAACCACGGGGAGCAGTTCTTC
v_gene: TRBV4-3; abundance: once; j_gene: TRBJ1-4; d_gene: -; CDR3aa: CASSQRSQREKLFF; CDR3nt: TGCGCCAGCAGCCAAAGGAGTCAGCGGGAAAAACTGTTTTTT
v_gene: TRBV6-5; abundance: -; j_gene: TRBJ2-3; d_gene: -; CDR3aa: CASSFTGISTDTQYF; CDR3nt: TGTGCCAGCAGTTTCACAGGGATCAGCACAGATACGCAGTATTTT
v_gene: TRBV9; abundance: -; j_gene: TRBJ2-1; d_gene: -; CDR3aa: CASSGQGGPGHWYNEQFF; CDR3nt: TGTGCCAGCAGCGGACAGGGAGGACCGGGACACTGGTACAATGAGCAGTTCTTC
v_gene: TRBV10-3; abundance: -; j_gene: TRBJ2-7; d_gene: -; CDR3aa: CAISVGVAEGYSYEQYF; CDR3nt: TGTGCCATCAGTGTGGGGGTAGCGGAGGGTTACTCCTACGAGCAGTACTTC
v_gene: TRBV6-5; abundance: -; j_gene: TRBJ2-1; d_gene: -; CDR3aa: CASRLQGSDEQFF; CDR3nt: TGTGCCAGCAGGCTCCAGGGGTCCGATGAGCAGTTCTTC
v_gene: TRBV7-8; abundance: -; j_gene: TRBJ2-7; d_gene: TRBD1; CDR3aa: CASSWEGTGSYEQYF; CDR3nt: TGTGCCAGCAGCTGGGAGGGGACAGGGTCCTACGAGCAGTACTTC
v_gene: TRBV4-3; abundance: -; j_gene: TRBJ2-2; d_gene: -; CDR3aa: CASSQLSGTNTGELFF; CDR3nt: TGCGCCAGCAGCCAACTCTCCGGGACAAACACCGGGGAGCTGTTTTTT
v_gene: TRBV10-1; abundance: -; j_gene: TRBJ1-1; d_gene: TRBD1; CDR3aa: CASSEFPGGLNTEAFF; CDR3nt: TGCGCCAGCAGTGAGTTTCCAGGGGGCCTGAACACTGAAGCTTTCTTT
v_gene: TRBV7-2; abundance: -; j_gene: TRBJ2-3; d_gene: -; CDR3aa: CASSHGSMTQYF; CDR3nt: TGTGCCAGCAGCCACGGGTCGATGACGCAGTATTTT
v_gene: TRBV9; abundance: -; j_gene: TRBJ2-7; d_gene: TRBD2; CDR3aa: CASSGTSGGNPPGYEQYF; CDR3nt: TGTGCCAGCAGCGGGACTAGCGGGGGAAACCCACCGGGCTACGAGCAGTACTTC
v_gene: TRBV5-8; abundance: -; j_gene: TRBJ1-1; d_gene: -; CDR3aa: CASSSTSTGMNTEAFF; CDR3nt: TGTGCCAGCAGCTCGACCTCGACAGGAATGAACACTGAAGCTTTCTTT
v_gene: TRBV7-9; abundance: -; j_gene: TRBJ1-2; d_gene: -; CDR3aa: CASSFPGKYGYTF; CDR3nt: TGTGCCAGCAGCTTTCCAGGGAAATATGGCTACACCTTC
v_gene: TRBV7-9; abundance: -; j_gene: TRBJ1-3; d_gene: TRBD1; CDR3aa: CASSPRDSSGNTIYF; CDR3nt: TGTGCCAGCAGCCCCCGGGACAGCTCTGGAAACACCATATATTTT
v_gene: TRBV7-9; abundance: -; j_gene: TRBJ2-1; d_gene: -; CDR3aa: CASSLGGSNEQFF; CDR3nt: TGTGCCAGCAGCTTAGGAGGGTCTAATGAGCAGTTCTTC
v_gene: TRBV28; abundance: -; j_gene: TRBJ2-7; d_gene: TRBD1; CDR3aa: CASRIGTGYEQYF; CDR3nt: TGTGCCAGCAGGATCGGGACAGGATACGAGCAGTACTTC
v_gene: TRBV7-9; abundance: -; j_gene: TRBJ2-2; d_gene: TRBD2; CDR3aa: CASSPTSGVAGELFF; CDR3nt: TGCGCCAGCAGCCCAACTAGCGGGGTTGCCGGGGAGCTGTTTTTT
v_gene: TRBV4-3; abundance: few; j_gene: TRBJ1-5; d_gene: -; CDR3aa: CASSQGNNQPQHF; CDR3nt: TGCGCCAGCAGCCAGGGCAACAATCAGCCCCAGCATTTT
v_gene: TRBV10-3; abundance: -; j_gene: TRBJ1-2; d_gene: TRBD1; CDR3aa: CAIRPGQINYGYTF; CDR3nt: TGTGCCATCCGGCCGGGACAGATTAACTATGGCTACACCTTC
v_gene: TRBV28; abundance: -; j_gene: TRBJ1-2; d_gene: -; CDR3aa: CASSRTTNYGYTF; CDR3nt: TGTGCCAGCAGTAGGACAACTAACTATGGCTACACCTTC
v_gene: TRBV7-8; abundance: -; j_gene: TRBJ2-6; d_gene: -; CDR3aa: CASSLLRSSGANVLTF; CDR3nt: TGTGCCAGCAGCTTACTGCGGAGCTCTGGGGCCAACGTCCTGACTTTC
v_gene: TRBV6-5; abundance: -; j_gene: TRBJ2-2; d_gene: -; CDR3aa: CASSYGGTGELFF; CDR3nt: TGTGCCAGCAGTTACGGGGGGACCGGGGAGCTGTTTTTT
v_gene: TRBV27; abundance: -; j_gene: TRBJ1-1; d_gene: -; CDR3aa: CASSLTGPPNTEAFF; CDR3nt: TGTGCCAGCAGTTTAACAGGGCCCCCGAACACTGAAGCTTTCTTT
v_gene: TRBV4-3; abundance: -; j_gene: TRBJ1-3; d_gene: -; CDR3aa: CASSQEPTRAGNTIYF; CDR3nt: TGCGCCAGCAGCCAAGAGCCTACGCGGGCTGGAAACACCATATATTTT
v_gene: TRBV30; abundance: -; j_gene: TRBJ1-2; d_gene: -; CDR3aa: CAWSVRRRINYGYTF; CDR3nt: TGTGCCTGGAGTGTACGCCGCAGGATTAACTATGGCTACACCTTC
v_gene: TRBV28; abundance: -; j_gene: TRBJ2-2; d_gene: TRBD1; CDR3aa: CASSSPRTGIPGELFF; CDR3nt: TGTGCCAGCAGTTCCCCCAGGACAGGGATCCCCGGGGAGCTGTTTTTT
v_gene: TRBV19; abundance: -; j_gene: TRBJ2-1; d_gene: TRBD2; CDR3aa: CASSLTSSNEQFF; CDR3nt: TGTGCCAGTAGCCTGACTAGCTCGAATGAGCAGTTCTTC
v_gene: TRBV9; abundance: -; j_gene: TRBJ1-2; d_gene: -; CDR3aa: CASSETGGSYGYTF; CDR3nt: TGTGCCAGCAGCGAGACAGGAGGATCCTATGGCTACACCTTC
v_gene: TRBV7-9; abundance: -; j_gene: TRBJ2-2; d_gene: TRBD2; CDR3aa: CASSQGLKNTGELFF; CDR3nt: TGTGCCAGCAGCCAGGGACTAAAGAACACCGGGGAGCTGTTTTTT
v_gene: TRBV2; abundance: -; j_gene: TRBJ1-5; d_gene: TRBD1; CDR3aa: CARGTGLNQPQHF; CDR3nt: TGTGCCAGGGGGACAGGGCTAAATCAGCCCCAGCATTTT
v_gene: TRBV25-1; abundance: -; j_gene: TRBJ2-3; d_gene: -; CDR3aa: CASRDSFTDTQYF; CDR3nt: TGTGCCAGCAGAGACAGTTTCACAGATACGCAGTATTTT